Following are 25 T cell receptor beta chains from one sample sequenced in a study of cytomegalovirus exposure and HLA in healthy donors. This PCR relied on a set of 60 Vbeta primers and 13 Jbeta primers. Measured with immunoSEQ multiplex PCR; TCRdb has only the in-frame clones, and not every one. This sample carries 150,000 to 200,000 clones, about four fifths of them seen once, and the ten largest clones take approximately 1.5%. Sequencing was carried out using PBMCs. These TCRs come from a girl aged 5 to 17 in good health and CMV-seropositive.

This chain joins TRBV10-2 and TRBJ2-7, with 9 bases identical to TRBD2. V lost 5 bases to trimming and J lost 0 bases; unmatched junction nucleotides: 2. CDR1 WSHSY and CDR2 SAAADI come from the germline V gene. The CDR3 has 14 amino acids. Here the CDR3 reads CASSNSGSSYEQYF. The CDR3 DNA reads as TGCGCCAGCAGTAATAGCGGGAGCTCCTACGAGCAGTACTTC.

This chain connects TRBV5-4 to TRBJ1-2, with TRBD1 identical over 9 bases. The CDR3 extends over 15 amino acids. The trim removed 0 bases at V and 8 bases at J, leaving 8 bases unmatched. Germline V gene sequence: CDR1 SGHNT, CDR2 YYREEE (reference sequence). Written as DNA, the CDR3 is TGTGCCAGCAGCTTGGCCACGGGACAGGGTGGAGGCTACACCTTC. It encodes CASSLATGQGGGYTF.

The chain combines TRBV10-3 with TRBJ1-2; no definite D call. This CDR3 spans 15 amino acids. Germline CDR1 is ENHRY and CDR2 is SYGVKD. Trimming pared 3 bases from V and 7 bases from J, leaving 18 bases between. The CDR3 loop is CAISDPGKVVGGYTF. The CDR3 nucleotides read TGTGCCATCAGTGACCCCGGGAAGGTAGTTGGTGGCTACACCTTC.

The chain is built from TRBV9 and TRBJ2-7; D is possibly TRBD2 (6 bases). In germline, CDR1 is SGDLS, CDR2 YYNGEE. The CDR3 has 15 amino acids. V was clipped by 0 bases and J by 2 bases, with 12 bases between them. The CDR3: CASSVGGVSAYEQYF. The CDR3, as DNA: TGTGCCAGCAGCGTAGGGGGGGTGTCGGCCTACGAGCAGTACTTC.

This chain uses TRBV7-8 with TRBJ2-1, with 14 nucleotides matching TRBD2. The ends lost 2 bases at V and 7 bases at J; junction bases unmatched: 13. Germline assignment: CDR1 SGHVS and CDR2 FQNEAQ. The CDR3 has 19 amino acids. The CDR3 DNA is TGTGCCAGCAGCTTATATGAGGGACTAGCGGGAGCGGGGAAGAATGAGCAGTTCTTC. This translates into CASSLYEGLAGAGKNEQFF. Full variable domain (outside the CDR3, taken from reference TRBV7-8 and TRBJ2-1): GAGVSQSPRYKVAKRGQDVALRCDPISGHVSLFWYQQALGQGPEFLTYFQNEAQLDKSGLPSDRFFAERPEGSVSTLKIQRTQQEDSAVYLCASSLYEGLAGAGKNEQFFGPGTRLTVL.

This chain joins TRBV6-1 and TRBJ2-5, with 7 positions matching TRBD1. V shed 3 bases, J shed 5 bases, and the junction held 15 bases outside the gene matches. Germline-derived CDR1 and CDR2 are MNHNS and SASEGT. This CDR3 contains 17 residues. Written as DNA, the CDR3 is TGTGCCAGCAGTGACTACTTAAACAGGGGCGGTGGGGAGACCCAGTACTTC. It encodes CASSDYLNRGGGETQYF.

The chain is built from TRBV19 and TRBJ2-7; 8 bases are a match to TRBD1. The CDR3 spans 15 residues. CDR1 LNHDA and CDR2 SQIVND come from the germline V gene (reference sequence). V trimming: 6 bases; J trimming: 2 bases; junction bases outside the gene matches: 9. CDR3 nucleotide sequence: TGTGCCAGTAGACCTGGACAGGGACCGGCCTACGAGCAGTACTTC. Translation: CASRPGQGPAYEQYF.

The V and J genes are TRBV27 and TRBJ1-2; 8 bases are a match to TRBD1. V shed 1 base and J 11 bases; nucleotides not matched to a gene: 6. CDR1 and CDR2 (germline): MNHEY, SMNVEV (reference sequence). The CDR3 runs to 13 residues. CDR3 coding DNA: TGTGCCAGCAGTTTATGGGACAGGACGGGGTACACCTTC. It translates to CASSLWDRTGYTF.

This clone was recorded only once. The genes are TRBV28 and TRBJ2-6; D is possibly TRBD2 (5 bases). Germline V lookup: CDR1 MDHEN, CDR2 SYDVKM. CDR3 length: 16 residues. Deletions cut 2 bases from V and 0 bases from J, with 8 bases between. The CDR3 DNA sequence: TGTGCCAGCAGTTTAGTGAGGGCCTCTGGGGCCAACGTCCTGACTTTC. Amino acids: CASSLVRASGANVLTF.

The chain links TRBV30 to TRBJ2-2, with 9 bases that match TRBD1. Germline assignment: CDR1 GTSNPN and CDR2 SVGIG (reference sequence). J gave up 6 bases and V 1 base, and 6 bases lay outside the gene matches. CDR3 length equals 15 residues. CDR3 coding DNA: TGTGCCTGGAGTGGGGACAGGGTAAGGGCCGGGGAGCTGTTTTTT. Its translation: CAWSGDRVRAGELFF.

The CDR3 is CATSRDPRGPHEQYF. Here the CDR3 DNA reads TGTGCCACCAGCAGAGACCCCAGGGGTCCCCACGAGCAGTACTTC. This rearrangement joins TRBV15 to TRBJ2-7; weak D call: TRBD1 (6 bases). Germline CDR1 LNHNV, CDR2 YYDKDF (reference sequence). The CDR3 extends over 15 amino acids. V was clipped by 0 bases and J by 5 bases, with 14 bases between them.

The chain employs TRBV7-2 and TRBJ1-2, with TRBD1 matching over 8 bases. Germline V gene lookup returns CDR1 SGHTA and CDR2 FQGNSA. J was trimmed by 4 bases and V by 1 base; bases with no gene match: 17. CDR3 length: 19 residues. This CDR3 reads CASSLVFGQGQGWGYGYTF. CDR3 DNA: TGTGCCAGCAGCTTAGTATTTGGACAGGGCCAGGGGTGGGGCTATGGCTACACCTTC.

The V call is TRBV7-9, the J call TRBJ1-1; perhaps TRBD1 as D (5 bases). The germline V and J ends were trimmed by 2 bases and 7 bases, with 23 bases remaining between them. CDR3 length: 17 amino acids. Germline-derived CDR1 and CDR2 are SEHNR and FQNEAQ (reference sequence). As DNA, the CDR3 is TGTGCCAGCAGCTTATCCGTGGGACCTGGGGGAGGAAGTGAAGCTTTCTTT. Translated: CASSLSVGPGGGSEAFF.

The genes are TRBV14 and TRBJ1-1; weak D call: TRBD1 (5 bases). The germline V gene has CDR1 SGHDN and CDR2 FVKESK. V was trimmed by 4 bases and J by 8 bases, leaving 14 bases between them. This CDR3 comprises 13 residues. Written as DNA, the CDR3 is TGTGCCAGCAGCCCGGGACTGGGGGTCGAAGCTTTCTTT. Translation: CASSPGLGVEAFF.

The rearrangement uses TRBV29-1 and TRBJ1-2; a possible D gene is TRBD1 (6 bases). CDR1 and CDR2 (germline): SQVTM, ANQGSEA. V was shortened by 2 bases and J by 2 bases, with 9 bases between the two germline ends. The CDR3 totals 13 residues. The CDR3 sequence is CSVERGRNYGYTF. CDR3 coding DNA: TGCAGCGTTGAAAGGGGGAGAAACTATGGCTACACCTTC.

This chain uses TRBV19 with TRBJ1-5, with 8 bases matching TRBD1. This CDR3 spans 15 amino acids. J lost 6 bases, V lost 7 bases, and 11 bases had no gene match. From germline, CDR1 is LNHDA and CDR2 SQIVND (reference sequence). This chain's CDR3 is CASTRTGRFSQPQHF. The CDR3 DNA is TGTGCCAGTACCCGGACAGGGCGGTTTAGTCAGCCCCAGCATTTT.

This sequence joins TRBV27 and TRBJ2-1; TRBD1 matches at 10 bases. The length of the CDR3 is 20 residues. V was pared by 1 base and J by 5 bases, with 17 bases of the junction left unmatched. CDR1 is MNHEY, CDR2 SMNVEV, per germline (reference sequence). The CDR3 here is CASSLLPSPGTGVYHNEQFF. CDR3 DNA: TGTGCCAGCAGTTTATTACCCTCCCCGGGGACAGGGGTATATCACAATGAGCAGTTCTTC.

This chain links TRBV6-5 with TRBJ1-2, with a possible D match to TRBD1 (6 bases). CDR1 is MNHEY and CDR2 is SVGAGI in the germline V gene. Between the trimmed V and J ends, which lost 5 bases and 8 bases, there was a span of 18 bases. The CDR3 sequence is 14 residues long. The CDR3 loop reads CASSRTALSNGYTF. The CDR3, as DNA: TGTGCCAGCAGTAGGACAGCACTCTCTAACGGCTACACCTTC.

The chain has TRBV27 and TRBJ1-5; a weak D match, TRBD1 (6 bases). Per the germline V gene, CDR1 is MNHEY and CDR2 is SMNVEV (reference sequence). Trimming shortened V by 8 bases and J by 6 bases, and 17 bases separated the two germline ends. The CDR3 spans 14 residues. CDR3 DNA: TGTGCCAGCGCCCGGCGGGGGGCTGGTCAGCCCCAGCATTTT. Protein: CASARRGAGQPQHF.

The CDR3 nucleotides are TGTGCCAGCAGCTTAGACTTGGGGGCATCTGGAAACACCATATATTTT. Protein sequence: CASSLDLGASGNTIYF. The V and J genes are TRBV7-9 and TRBJ1-3; tentatively, D is TRBD1 (6 bases). Germline-derived CDR1 and CDR2 are SEHNR and FQNEAQ (reference sequence). This CDR3 region has 16 residues. Trimming took off 1 base at V and 1 base at J, with 11 bases between the two ends.

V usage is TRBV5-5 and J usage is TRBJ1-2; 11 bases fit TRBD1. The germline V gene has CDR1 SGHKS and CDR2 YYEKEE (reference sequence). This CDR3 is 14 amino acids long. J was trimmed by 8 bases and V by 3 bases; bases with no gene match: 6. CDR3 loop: CASSYTDRGQGYTF. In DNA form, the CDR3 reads TGTGCCAGCAGCTATACGGACAGGGGGCAGGGCTACACCTTC.

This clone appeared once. The CDR3 reads CASSTDPGQLVHRQYF. CDR3 DNA sequence: TGTGCCAGCAGTACTGACCCGGGACAGCTCGTCCATCGGCAGTATTTT. This chain uses TRBV28 with TRBJ2-3; TRBD1 matches 7 bases. In germline, CDR1 is MDHEN, CDR2 SYDVKM. The CDR3 is 16 residues long. V gave up 5 bases and J gave up 11 bases; unmatched junction bases: 19.

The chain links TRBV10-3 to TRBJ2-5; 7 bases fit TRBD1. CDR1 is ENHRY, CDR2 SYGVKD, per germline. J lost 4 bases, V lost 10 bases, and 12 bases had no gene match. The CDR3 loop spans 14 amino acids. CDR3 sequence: CATTRDRVAETQYF. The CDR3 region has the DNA TGTGCCACCACCCGGGACAGAGTAGCAGAGACCCAGTACTTC.

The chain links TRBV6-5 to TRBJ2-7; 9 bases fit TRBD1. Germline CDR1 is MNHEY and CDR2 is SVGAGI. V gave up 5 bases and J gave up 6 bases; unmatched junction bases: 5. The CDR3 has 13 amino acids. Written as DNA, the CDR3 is TGTGCCAGCAGTCCCGGGACAGGGCTCGAGCAGTACTTC. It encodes CASSPGTGLEQYF.

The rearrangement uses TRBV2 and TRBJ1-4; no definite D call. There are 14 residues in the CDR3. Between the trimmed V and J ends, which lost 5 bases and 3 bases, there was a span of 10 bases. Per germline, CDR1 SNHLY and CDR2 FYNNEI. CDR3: CASSSVRSNEKLFF. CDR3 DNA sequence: TGTGCCAGCAGTAGCGTTCGGTCTAATGAAAAACTGTTTTTT.